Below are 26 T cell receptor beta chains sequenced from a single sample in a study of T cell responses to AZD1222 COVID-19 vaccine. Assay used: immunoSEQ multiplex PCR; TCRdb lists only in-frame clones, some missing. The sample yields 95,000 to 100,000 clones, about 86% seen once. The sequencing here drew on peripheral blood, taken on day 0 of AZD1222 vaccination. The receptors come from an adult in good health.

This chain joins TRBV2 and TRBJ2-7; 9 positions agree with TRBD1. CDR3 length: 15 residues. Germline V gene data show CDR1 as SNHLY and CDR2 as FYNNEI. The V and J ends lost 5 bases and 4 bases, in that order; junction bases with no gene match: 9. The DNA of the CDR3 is TGTGCCAGCAGTATACAACAGGGGGCGCGGTACGAGCAGTACTTC. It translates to CASSIQQGARYEQYF.

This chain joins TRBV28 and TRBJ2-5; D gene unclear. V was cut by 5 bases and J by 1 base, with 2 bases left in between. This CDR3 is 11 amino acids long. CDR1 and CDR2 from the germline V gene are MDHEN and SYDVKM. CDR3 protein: CASSGQETQYF. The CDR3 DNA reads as TGTGCCAGCAGTGGCCAAGAGACCCAGTACTTC.

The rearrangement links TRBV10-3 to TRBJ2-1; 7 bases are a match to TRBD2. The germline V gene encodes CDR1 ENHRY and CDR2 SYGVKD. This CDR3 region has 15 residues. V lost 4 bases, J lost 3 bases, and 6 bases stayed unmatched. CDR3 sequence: CAISVQASGYNEQFF. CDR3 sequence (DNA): TGTGCCATCAGTGTTCAGGCTAGCGGCTACAATGAGCAGTTCTTC.

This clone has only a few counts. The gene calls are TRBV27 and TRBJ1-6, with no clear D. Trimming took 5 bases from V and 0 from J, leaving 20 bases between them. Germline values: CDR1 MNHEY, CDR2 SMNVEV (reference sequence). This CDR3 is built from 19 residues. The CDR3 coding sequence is TGTGCCAGCAGTGGCCTGGACTTACTCCGCCTCTCCTATAATTCACCCCTCCACTTT. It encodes CASSGLDLLRLSYNSPLHF.

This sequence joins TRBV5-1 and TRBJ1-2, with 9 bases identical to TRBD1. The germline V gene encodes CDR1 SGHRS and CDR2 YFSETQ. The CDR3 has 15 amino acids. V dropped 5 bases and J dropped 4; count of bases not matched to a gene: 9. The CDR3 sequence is CASREGQGGLYGYTF. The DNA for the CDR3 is TGCGCCAGCAGGGAGGGACAGGGTGGACTCTATGGCTACACCTTC. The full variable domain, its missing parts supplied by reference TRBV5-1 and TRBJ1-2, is KAGVTQTPRYLIKTRGQQVTLSCSPISGHRSVSWYQQTPGQGLQFLFEYFSETQRNKGNFPGRFSGRQFSNSRSEMNVSTLELGDSALYLCASREGQGGLYGYTFGSGTRLTVV.

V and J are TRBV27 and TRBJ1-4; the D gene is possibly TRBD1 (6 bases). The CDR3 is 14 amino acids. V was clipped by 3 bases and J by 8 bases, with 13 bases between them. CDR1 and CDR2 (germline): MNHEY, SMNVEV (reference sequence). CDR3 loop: CASSLFRGGEKLFF. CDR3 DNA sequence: TGTGCCAGCAGTTTGTTCCGGGGGGGCGAAAAACTGTTTTTT.

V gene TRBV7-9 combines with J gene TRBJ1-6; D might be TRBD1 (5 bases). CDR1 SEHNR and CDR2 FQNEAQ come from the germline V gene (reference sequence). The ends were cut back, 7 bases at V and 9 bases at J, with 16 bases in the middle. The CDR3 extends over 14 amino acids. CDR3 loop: CASISGTLSSPLHF. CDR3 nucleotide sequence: TGTGCCAGCATTTCCGGGACTTTAAGTTCACCCCTCCACTTT.

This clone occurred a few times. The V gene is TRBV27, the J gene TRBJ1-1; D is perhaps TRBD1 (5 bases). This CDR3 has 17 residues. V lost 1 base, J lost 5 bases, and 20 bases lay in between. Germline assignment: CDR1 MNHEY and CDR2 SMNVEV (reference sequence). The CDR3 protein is CASSLLSQARGGTEAFF. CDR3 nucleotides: TGTGCCAGCAGTTTATTGAGTCAGGCGAGGGGCGGAACTGAAGCTTTCTTT.

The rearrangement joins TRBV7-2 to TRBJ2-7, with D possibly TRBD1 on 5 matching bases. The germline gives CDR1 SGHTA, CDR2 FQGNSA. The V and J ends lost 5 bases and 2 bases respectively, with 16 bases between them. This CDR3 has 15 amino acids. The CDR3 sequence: CASSLLTVSTYEQYF. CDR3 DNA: TGTGCCAGCAGCCTCTTGACAGTCTCCACCTACGAGCAGTACTTC. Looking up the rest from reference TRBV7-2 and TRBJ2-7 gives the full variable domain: GAGVSQSPSNKVTEKGKDVELRCDPISGHTALYWYRQSLGQGLEFLIYFQGNSAPDKSGLPSDRFSAERTGGSVSTLTIQRTQQEDSAVYLCASSLLTVSTYEQYFGPGTRLTVT.

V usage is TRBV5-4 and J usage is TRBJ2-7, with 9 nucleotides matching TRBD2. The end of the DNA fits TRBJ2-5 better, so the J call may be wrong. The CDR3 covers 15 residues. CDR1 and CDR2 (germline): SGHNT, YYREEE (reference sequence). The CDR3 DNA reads TGTGCCAGCAGCCCCGCCGGGACTAGCAGAGAGACCCAGTACTTC. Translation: CASSPAGTSRETQYF.

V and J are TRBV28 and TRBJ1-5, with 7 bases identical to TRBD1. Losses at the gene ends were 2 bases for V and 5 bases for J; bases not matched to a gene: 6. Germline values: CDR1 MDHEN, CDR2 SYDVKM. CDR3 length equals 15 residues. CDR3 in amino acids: CASSLQQGGYQPQHF. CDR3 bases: TGTGCCAGCAGTTTACAACAAGGGGGCTATCAGCCCCAGCATTTT.

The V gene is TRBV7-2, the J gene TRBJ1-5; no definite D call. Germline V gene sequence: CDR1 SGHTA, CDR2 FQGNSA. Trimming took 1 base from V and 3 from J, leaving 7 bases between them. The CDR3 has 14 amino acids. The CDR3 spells CASSLVVTNQPQHF. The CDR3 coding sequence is TGTGCCAGCAGCTTAGTGGTGACCAATCAGCCCCAGCATTTT.

As DNA, the CDR3 is TGTGCCTGGAGTGCCAGATTAAACAGGGGAGGCCAGCCCCAGCATTTT. Translated, it gives CAWSARLNRGGQPQHF. This rearrangement joins TRBV30 to TRBJ1-5; 7 nucleotides agree with TRBD1. The CDR3 has 16 residues. Trimming took 1 base from V and 7 from J; bases not matched to a gene: 13. Germline V CDR1 and CDR2: GTSNPN, SVGIG (reference sequence).

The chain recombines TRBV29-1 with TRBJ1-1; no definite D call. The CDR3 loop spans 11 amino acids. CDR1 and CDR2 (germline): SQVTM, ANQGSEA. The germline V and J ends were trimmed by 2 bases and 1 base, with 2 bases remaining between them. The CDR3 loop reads CSVEWNTEAFF. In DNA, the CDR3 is TGCAGCGTTGAATGGAACACTGAAGCTTTCTTT.

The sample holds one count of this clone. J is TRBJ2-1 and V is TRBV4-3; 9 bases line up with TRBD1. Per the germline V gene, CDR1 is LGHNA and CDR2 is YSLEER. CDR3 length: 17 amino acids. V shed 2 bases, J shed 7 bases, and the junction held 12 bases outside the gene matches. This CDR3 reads CASSQKLPGTGLNEQFF. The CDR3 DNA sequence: TGCGCCAGCAGCCAAAAGCTCCCCGGGACAGGGCTGAATGAGCAGTTCTTC.

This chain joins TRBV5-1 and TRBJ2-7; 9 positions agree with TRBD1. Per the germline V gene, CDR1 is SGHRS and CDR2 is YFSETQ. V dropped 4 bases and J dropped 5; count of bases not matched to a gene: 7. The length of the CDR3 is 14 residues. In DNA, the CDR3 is TGCGCCAGCAGCAACACAGGGGGCGGGAACGAGCAGTACTTC. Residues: CASSNTGGGNEQYF.

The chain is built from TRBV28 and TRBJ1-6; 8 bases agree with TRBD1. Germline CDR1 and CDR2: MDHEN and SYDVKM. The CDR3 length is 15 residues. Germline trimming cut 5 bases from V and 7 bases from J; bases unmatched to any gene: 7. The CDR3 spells CASSITDRANSPLHF. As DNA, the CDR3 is TGTGCCAGCAGTATAACGGACAGGGCGAATTCACCCCTCCACTTT.

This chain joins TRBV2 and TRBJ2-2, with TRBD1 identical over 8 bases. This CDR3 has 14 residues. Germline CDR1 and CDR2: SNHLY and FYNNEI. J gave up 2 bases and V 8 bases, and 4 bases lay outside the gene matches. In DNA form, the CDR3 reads TGTGCCAGCCGGCAGGGGGCAAACACCGGGGAGCTGTTTTTT. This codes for CASRQGANTGELFF.

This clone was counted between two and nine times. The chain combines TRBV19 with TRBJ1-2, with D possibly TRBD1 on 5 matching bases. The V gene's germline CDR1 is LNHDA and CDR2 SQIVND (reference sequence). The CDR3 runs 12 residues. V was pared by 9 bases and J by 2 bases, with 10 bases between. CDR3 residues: CASGATNYGYTF. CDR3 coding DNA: TGTGCCAGCGGGGCCACAAACTATGGCTACACCTTC. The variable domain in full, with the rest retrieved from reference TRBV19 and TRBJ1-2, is DGGITQSPKYLFRKEGQNVTLSCEQNLNHDAMYWYRQDPGQGLRLIYYSQIVNDFQKGDIAEGYSVSREKKESFPLTVTSAQKNPTAFYLCASGATNYGYTFGSGTRLTVV.

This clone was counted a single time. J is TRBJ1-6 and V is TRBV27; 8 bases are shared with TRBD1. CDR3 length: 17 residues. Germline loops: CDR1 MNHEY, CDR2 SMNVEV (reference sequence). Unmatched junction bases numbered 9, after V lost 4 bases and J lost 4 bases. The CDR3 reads CASSYGQGPSYNSPLHF. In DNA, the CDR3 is TGTGCCAGCAGTTATGGACAGGGTCCAAGTTATAATTCACCCCTCCACTTT.

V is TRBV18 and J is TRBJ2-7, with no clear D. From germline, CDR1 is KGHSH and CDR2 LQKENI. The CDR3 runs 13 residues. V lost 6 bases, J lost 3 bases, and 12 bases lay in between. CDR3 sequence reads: CASSSTASYEQYF. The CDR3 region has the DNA TGTGCCAGCTCCTCCACGGCCAGCTACGAGCAGTACTTC.

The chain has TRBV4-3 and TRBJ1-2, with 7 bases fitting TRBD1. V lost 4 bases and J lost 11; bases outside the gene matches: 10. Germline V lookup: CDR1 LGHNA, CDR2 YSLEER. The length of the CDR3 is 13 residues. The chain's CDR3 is CASSPDRSMAYTF. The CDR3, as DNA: TGCGCCAGCAGCCCGGACAGGTCTATGGCTTACACCTTC.

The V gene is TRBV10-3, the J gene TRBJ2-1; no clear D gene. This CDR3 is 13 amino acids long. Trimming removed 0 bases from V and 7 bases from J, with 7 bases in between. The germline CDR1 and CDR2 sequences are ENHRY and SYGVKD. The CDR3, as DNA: TGTGCCATCAGTGAGTCGCTTGGGAATGAGCAGTTCTTC. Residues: CAISESLGNEQFF.

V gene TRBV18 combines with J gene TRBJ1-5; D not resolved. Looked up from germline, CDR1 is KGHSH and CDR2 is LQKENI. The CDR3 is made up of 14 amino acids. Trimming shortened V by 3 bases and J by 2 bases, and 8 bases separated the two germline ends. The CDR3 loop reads CASSPSGGNQPQHF. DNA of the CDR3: TGTGCCAGCTCACCTAGTGGGGGCAATCAGCCCCAGCATTTT.

This CDR3 reads CASSLAGAGEQYF. CDR3 in DNA: TGTGCCAGCAGCTTAGCGGGAGCGGGAGAGCAGTACTTC. This rearrangement joins TRBV7-3 to TRBJ2-7; 7 positions match TRBD2. V shed 2 bases, J shed 7 bases, and the junction held 5 bases outside the gene matches. The CDR3 length is 13 residues. Germline values: CDR1 SGHTA, CDR2 FQGTGA.

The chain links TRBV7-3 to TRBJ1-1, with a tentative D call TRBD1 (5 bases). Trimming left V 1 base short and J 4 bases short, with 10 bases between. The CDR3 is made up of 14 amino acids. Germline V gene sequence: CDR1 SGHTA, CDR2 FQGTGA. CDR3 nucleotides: TGTGCCAGCAGCTTAATGGGGCCTGGCACTGAAGCTTTCTTT. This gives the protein CASSLMGPGTEAFF. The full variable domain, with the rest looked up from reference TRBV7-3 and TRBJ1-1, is GAGVSQTPSNKVTEKGKYVELRCDPISGHTALYWYRQSLGQGPEFLIYFQGTGAADDSGLPNDRFFAVRPEGSVSTLKIQRTERGDSAVYLCASSLMGPGTEAFFGQGTRLTVV.